These T cell receptor beta chains were read from a single sample in a study of T-cell memory formation after mild COVID-19. TCRdb analysed the 5' RACE reads with MiXCR anew, one entry per CDR3 protein. The table has about 88,000 distinct CDR3 sequences, roughly 23% seen once. Source material: PBMCs or a T cell subset sorted from them (not recorded which). The receptors here all came from a man aged 18-30 years who had mild COVID-19 (a few samples of this study predate the infection). Cell type and time point are not known. Both conserved end residues are part of each CDR3. The order of the fields is clone size, V gene, J gene, CDR3 protein. Size tells how often a clone was seen (once, few, many) or the class of an expanded clone, and some rows leave it out.

>once|TRBV2|TRBJ1-1
CASTPNFGNTEAFF
>many|TRBV6-4|TRBJ2-1
CASSPGRGANEQFF
>NA|TRBV9|TRBJ2-3
CASSVGVRSTDTQYF
>NA|TRBV5-6|TRBJ1-4
CASSLGDNEKLFF
>few|TRBV27|TRBJ2-5
CATQGGSGGAAETQYF
>few|TRBV27|TRBJ2-7
CASSSWTSSYEQYF
>NA|TRBV11-2|TRBJ1-2
CATTAFRGYGYTF
>NA|TRBV20-1|TRBJ2-7
CSARDINAYEQYF
>many|TRBV15|TRBJ1-3
CATSREMVSNSGNTIYF
>few|TRBV2|TRBJ2-1
CARDARVGNEQFF
>few|TRBV5-6|TRBJ2-7
CASSPDGVGSYEQYF
>few|TRBV28|TRBJ2-2
CASSMGLLGTGELFF
>NA|TRBV6-5|TRBJ1-5
CASGKGWNQPQHF
>many|TRBV4-1|TRBJ2-7
CASSQGPRNYEQYF
>few|TRBV7-9|TRBJ2-7
CASSLGGYYEQYF
>NA|TRBV4-1|TRBJ1-5
CASSRREGRVDQPQHF
>NA|TRBV20-1|TRBJ1-5
CSARDSGSNQPQHF
>few|TRBV19|TRBJ2-2
CASSGYRVQNTGELFF
>many|TRBV6-5|TRBJ2-3
CASSSGRGRTDTQYF
>NA|TRBV12-3/TRBV12-4|TRBJ2-3
CASSQTLDTQYF
>few|TRBV7-9|TRBJ1-1
CASSPPLQMKTEAFF
>NA|TRBV5-1|TRBJ1-1
CASSTGLGPNTEAFF
>NA|TRBV5-6|TRBJ2-3
CASSWDPLSTDTQYF
>NA|TRBV12-3/TRBV12-4|TRBJ2-2
CATKDYANTGELFF
>NA|TRBV7-8|TRBJ2-2
CASSRQGVGELFF
>NA|TRBV6-5|TRBJ2-3
CASSYGSDTQYF
>few|TRBV7-6|TRBJ2-3
CASSLASQRGADTQYF
>few|TRBV12-3/TRBV12-4|TRBJ1-4
CASSFGWRGATNEKLFF
>few|TRBV7-9|TRBJ1-1
CASSLASSEAFF
>NA|TRBV7-9|TRBJ2-3
CASSGPGLAGFPTSTDTQYF
>few|TRBV7-9|TRBJ1-3
CASSPIVLGIGDSTGNTIYF
>few|TRBV4-1|TRBJ2-3
CASSHGTGVADTQYF
>NA|TRBV4-1|TRBJ1-1
CASSLTGGGRTEAFF
>NA|TRBV14|TRBJ1-2
CASSQDLGANYGYTF
>NA|TRBV7-9|TRBJ1-1
CASSNPGLRNTEAFF
>NA|TRBV27|TRBJ1-1
CASRRFYQGAGNTEAFF
>NA|TRBV20-1|TRBJ2-5
CSVPGVGEGETQYF
>NA|TRBV7-9|TRBJ2-7
CASSFGDTYEQYF
>few|TRBV27|TRBJ2-2
CASSSGGSYTGELFF
>few|TRBV20-1|TRBJ2-3
CSASYDTQYF